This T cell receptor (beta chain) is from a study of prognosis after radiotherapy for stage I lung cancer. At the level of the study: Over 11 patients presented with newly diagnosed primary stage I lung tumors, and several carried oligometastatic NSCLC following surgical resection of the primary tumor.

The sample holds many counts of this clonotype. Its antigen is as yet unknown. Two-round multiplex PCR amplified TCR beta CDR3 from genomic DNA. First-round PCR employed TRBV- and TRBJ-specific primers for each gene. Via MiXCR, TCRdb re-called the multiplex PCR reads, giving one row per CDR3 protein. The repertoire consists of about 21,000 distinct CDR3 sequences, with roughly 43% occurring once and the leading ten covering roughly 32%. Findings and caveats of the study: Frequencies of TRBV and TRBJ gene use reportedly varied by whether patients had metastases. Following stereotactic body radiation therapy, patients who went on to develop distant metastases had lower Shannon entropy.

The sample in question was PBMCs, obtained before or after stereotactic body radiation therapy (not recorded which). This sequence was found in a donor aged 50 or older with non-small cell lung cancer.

The DNA for the CDR3 is TGTGCCACCAGCAATGGGGGACAGGGTTCCTACGAGCAGTACTTC. Translated, it gives CATSNGGQGSYEQYF. This chain joins TRBV15 and TRBJ2-7, with 9 bases fitting TRBD1. J gave up 1 base and V 4 bases, and 5 bases lay outside the gene matches. The CDR3 spans 15 residues. The germline CDR1 and CDR2 sequences are LNHNV and YYDKDF (reference sequence).